The rows below give T cell receptor beta chains drawn from one sample of a study of blood T cell repertoires in COVID-19. Assay used: immunoSEQ multiplex PCR; TCRdb lists only in-frame clones, some missing. The repertoire includes over 65,000 clones, around 81% of them detected once, and 18% sits in the top ten. Specimen: peripheral blood. These receptor sequences come from a man aged 80 or over with active or convalescent COVID-19. Each CDR3 is given with its conserved first and last residue. Each record gives: J gene, clone size, D gene, V gene, CDR3 protein, CDR3 DNA. D genes are given only for firm matches. A clone size is listed for some rows: how often the clone was seen (once, few, many), or a class if it is expanded.

TRBJ2-3,once,TRBD2,TRBV6-6,CAGGRGGATQYF,TGTGCCGGCGGGCGGGGGGGCGCTACGCAGTATTTT
TRBJ2-3,.,TRBD1,TRBV11-2,CASSLGPQGADTQYF,TGTGCCAGCAGCCTGGGGCCCCAGGGGGCAGATACGCAGTATTTT
TRBJ1-5,.,.,TRBV2,CASSNLRTANKQPQHF,TGTGCCAGCAGCAACTTGAGGACAGCGAACAAACAGCCCCAGCATTTT
TRBJ1-2,few,.,TRBV12-3/TRBV12-4,CASSKQVYGYTF,TGTGCCAGCAGTAAACAGGTCTATGGCTACACCTTC
TRBJ2-2,.,.,TRBV11-2,CASRSGYTGELFF,TGTGCCAGCAGATCAGGGTACACCGGGGAGCTGTTTTTT
TRBJ2-5,.,TRBD2,TRBV14,CASSPGLAGETQYF,TGTGCCAGCAGCCCGGGACTAGCGGGGGAGACCCAGTACTTC
TRBJ2-1,.,TRBD2,TRBV7-9,CASSLARGGPYEQFF,TGTGCCAGCAGCTTAGCGCGGGGGGGCCCGTATGAGCAGTTCTTC
TRBJ2-1,.,TRBD2,TRBV7-7,CASSLGLGLAGGDEQFF,TGTGCCAGCAGCTTAGGTCTTGGGTTAGCGGGGGGCGATGAGCAGTTCTTC
TRBJ2-3,once,.,TRBV7-2,CASSFRRRSTDTQYF,TGTGCCAGCAGCTTTCGTCGGAGAAGCACAGATACGCAGTATTTT
TRBJ2-1,.,TRBD2,TRBV4-1,CASSSGLAFNEQFF,TGCGCCAGCAGCTCCGGACTAGCGTTCAATGAGCAGTTCTTC
TRBJ1-4,few,.,TRBV12-5,CASGPPGPSKLFF,TGTGCTAGTGGCCCCCCGGGTCCGTCAAAACTGTTTTTT
TRBJ2-2,.,.,TRBV3-1/TRBV3-2,CASSQDRGRGGTGELFF,TGTGCCAGCAGCCAAGACCGTGGTAGGGGAGGCACCGGGGAGCTGTTTTTT
TRBJ1-2,few,TRBD1,TRBV3-1/TRBV3-2,CASSQGPGQGYGYTF,TGTGCCAGCAGCCAAGGGCCCGGACAGGGATATGGCTACACCTTC
TRBJ1-1,.,.,TRBV9,CASSSSVNTEAFF,TGTGCCAGCAGCTCCTCCGTGAACACTGAAGCTTTCTTT
TRBJ1-1,.,.,TRBV6-5,CASSNLGQNTEAFF,TGTGCCAGCAGTAACCTCGGACAGAACACTGAAGCTTTCTTT
TRBJ2-2,.,TRBD2,TRBV11-2,CASSLGGTRTGELFF,TGTGCCAGCAGCTTGGGGGGGACCCGGACCGGGGAGCTGTTTTTT
TRBJ1-5,few,.,TRBV15,CATSRDRGGGSNQPQHF,TGTGCCACCAGCAGAGATCGGGGGGGTGGTAGCAATCAGCCCCAGCATTTT
TRBJ1-1,.,.,TRBV5-5,CASSLNVQGTEAFF,TGTGCCAGCAGCTTGAACGTACAGGGCACTGAAGCTTTCTTT
TRBJ1-5,.,TRBD1,TRBV2,CASSRTGSNSNQPQHF,TGTGCCAGCAGCCGGACAGGATCAAATAGCAATCAGCCCCAGCATTTT
TRBJ2-1,.,.,TRBV11-2,CASSYGMAGIEQFF,TGTGCCAGCAGCTACGGAATGGCGGGTATAGAGCAGTTCTTC
TRBJ2-3,.,TRBD2,TRBV7-7,CASSLDGTSGTDTQYF,TGTGCCAGCAGCTTAGATGGGACTAGCGGCACAGATACGCAGTATTTT
TRBJ2-3,.,TRBD2,TRBV2,CASSERAGGRGAQYF,TGTGCCAGCAGTGAAAGGGCGGGAGGCCGGGGGGCGCAGTATTTT
TRBJ2-5,.,TRBD2,TRBV3-1/TRBV3-2,CASSHASGRAVETQYF,TGTGCCAGCAGCCACGCTAGCGGGAGGGCCGTTGAGACCCAGTACTTC
TRBJ1-2,.,.,TRBV2,CASSERQGGWGYTF,TGTGCCAGCAGTGAACGGCAGGGAGGCTGGGGCTACACCTTC
TRBJ1-2,.,.,TRBV2,CASSVELNYGYTF,TGTGCCAGCAGTGTTGAGCTTAACTATGGCTACACCTTC
TRBJ1-1,.,.,TRBV12-3/TRBV12-4,CASTPTANTEAFF,TGTGCCAGCACTCCAACAGCGAACACTGAAGCTTTCTTT
TRBJ2-1,.,.,TRBV6-6,CASSTDRTNNEQFF,TGTGCCAGCAGCACCGACAGGACCAACAATGAGCAGTTCTTC
TRBJ2-3,.,.,TRBV5-1,CASRKEGDTQYF,TGCGCCAGCCGAAAGGAGGGAGATACGCAGTATTTT
TRBJ2-2,few,.,TRBV11-2,CASSTDRNTGELFF,TGTGCCAGCAGCACCGACAGAAACACCGGGGAGCTGTTTTTT
TRBJ1-2,.,.,TRBV6-1,CASSENGQSYGYTF,TGTGCCAGCAGTGAAAACGGACAGTCCTATGGCTACACCTTC
TRBJ2-1,.,.,TRBV24-1,CATSDFSLRSYNEQFF,TGTGCCACCAGTGATTTCTCTCTCCGGTCCTACAATGAGCAGTTCTTC
TRBJ1-2,.,.,TRBV5-1,CASSPGTTDYGYTF,TGCGCCAGCAGCCCCGGGACAACTGACTATGGCTACACCTTC
TRBJ1-2,.,.,TRBV4-1,CASSQVVDGGGYTF,TGCGCCAGCAGCCAAGTCGTAGACGGCGGAGGCTACACCTTC
TRBJ1-2,once,.,TRBV7-2,CASSLDPGGYGYTF,TGTGCCAGCAGCTTAGATCCAGGAGGCTATGGCTACACCTTC
TRBJ1-3,.,.,TRBV2,CASSELGGAPGNTIYF,TGTGCCAGCAGTGAATTGGGGGGAGCCCCTGGAAACACCATATATTTT
TRBJ2-5,once,TRBD2,TRBV19,CASSMVLAGGPLHQETQYF,TGTGCCAGTAGTATGGTTCTAGCGGGAGGGCCTCTACACCAAGAGACCCAGTACTTC
TRBJ2-5,.,TRBD1,TRBV7-3,CASSLSPGGAETQYF,TGTGCCAGCAGCTTAAGCCCAGGGGGCGCAGAGACCCAGTACTTC
TRBJ1-1,.,TRBD1,TRBV10-3,CAITQQGLTEAFF,TGTGCCATCACCCAACAGGGGCTCACTGAAGCTTTCTTT
TRBJ2-3,.,TRBD2,TRBV6-5,CASSPWGGRDTQYF,TGTGCCAGCAGCCCGTGGGGGGGGAGAGATACGCAGTATTTT
TRBJ1-2,.,TRBD1,TRBV28,CASSSPGTANYGYTF,TGTGCCAGCAGTTCCCCAGGGACAGCTAACTATGGCTACACCTTC
TRBJ2-5,.,.,TRBV11-2,CASSSQGWKTQYF,TGTGCCAGCAGCTCGCAGGGTTGGAAGACCCAGTACTTC
TRBJ2-2,.,TRBD2,TRBV10-1,CASSSGGTGELFF,TGCGCCAGCAGTTCGGGAGGCACCGGGGAGCTGTTTTTT
TRBJ2-2,.,TRBD2,TRBV25-1,CASRRTSGAPGELFF,TGTGCCAGCAGGAGGACTAGCGGGGCCCCCGGGGAGCTGTTTTTT
TRBJ1-2,.,TRBD1,TRBV20-1,CSASQQQTGKDGYTF,TGCAGTGCTAGTCAACAGCAGACAGGGAAAGATGGCTACACCTTC
TRBJ1-4,.,.,TRBV6-5,CASSANRRTNEKLFF,TGTGCCAGCAGCGCTAACAGGAGAACTAATGAAAAACTGTTTTTT
TRBJ1-6,.,.,TRBV18,CASSPRINSPLHF,TGTGCCAGCTCACCGAGGATCAATTCACCCCTCCACTTT
TRBJ2-1,.,TRBD2,TRBV4-2,CASSQGLAGVVEQFF,TGTGCCAGCAGCCAAGGACTAGCGGGAGTAGTTGAGCAGTTCTTC
TRBJ1-4,once,.,TRBV4-1,CASSQETWGLDEKLFF,TGCGCCAGCAGCCAAGAGACTTGGGGCTTGGATGAAAAACTGTTTTTT